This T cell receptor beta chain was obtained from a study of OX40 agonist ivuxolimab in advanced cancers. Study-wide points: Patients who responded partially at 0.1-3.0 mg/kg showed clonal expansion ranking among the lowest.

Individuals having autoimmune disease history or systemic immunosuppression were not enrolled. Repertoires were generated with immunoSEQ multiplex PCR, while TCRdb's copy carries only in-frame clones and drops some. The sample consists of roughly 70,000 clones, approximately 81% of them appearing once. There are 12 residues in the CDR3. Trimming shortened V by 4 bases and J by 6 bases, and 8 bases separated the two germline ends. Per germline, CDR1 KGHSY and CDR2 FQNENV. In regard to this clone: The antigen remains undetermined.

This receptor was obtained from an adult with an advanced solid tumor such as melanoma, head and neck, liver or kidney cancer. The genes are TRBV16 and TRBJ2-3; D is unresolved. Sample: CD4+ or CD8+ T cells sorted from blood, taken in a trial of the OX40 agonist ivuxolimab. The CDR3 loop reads CASSPSPDTQYF. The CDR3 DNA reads TGTGCCAGCAGCCCCTCACCGGATACGCAGTATTTT.